The 24 T cell receptor beta chains listed next were all sequenced from one sample in a study of shared clonotypes between healthy human individuals. Profiling relied on immunoSEQ multiplex PCR, and the TCRdb table lists in-frame clones only, not all of them. The table lists roughly 2.6 million clones, 90% to 95% of them singletons. Sequenced input: naive CD4+ T cells sorted from blood. Described subset: CD45RA+ positively selected. The source is a man between 18 and 35 years old in good health.

The chain carries TRBV5-1 and TRBJ1-6, with TRBD1 identical over 10 bases. V was clipped by 3 bases and J by 10 bases; unmatched bases: 13. Germline V gene sequence: CDR1 SGHRS, CDR2 YFSETQ. The CDR3 is 17 residues long. Written as DNA, the CDR3 is TGCGCCAGCAGCTCTGACAGGGGGCGAACTCTCGAATCACCCCTCCACTTT. Encoded protein: CASSSDRGRTLESPLHF.

A note on this clone: Other DNA sequences of this sample code for an identical CDR3. The CDR3 here is CASSSGQGNYGYTF. Written as DNA, the CDR3 is TGTGCCAGCAGCTCCGGACAGGGGAACTATGGCTACACCTTC. J is TRBJ1-2 and V is TRBV7-9, with 9 positions matching TRBD1. Trimming took 4 bases from V and 2 from J; bases not matched to a gene: 2. The germline CDR1 and CDR2 sequences are SEHNR and FQNEAQ (reference sequence). The CDR3 is made up of 14 amino acids.

V is TRBV19 and J is TRBJ2-2; D is unresolved. CDR3 length equals 16 residues. CDR1 and CDR2 from the germline V gene are LNHDA and SQIVND (reference sequence). V was shortened by 1 base and J by 1 base, with 10 bases between the two germline ends. CDR3 DNA sequence: TGTGCCAGTAGTATAGCGGCTGGAGAGAACACCGGGGAGCTGTTTTTT. It codes for CASSIAAGENTGELFF.

The genes are TRBV7-6 and TRBJ2-1; 9 nucleotides agree with TRBD1. Trimming at V came to 2 bases and at J to 9 bases, leaving 20 bases not matched to a gene. From germline, CDR1 is SGHVS and CDR2 FNYEAQ. CDR3 size: 19 residues. CDR3 coding DNA: TGTGCCAGCAGCTTAATCCCAGCCGGAATCGGGACAGGGATGGGTGAGCAGTTCTTC. Translating gives CASSLIPAGIGTGMGEQFF.

In regard to this clone: The same CDR3 is also encoded by other DNA sequences in this sample. The chain carries TRBV18 and TRBJ1-4, with 9 positions matching TRBD1. The CDR3 extends over 14 amino acids. V dropped 3 bases and J dropped 8; count of bases not matched to a gene: 4. Germline V gene sequence: CDR1 KGHSH, CDR2 LQKENI. The chain's CDR3 is CASSPGQGREKLFF. The CDR3 bases are TGTGCCAGCTCACCGGGACAGGGACGGGAAAAACTGTTTTTT. Based on the CDR3 plus reference TRBV18 and TRBJ1-4, the full variable domain is NAGVMQNPRHLVRRRGQEARLRCSPMKGHSHVYWYRQLPEEGLKFMVYLQKENIIDESGMPKERFSAEFPKEGPSILRIQQVVRGDSAAYFCASSPGQGREKLFFGSGTQLSVL.

V gene TRBV4-2 combines with J gene TRBJ1-6; 9 nucleotides align to TRBD1. V shed 3 bases, J shed 7 bases, and the junction held 16 bases outside the gene matches. The CDR3 has 19 residues. Germline V gene sequence: CDR1 LGHNA, CDR2 YNFKEQ. This chain's CDR3 is CASSQVVSGLQGANSPLHF. The CDR3 nucleotides read TGTGCCAGCAGCCAGGTAGTTTCAGGATTACAGGGGGCGAATTCACCCCTCCACTTT.

This chain uses TRBV5-4 with TRBJ2-5; 9 bases are a match to TRBD2. CDR1 is SGHNT and CDR2 is YYREEE in the germline V gene (reference sequence). This CDR3 has 16 amino acids. V was pared by 3 bases and J by 5 bases, with 11 bases of the junction left unmatched. The CDR3 sequence: CASSSGGLAGLETQYF. As DNA, the CDR3 is TGTGCCAGCAGCTCAGGGGGGCTAGCGGGGTTGGAGACCCAGTACTTC.

The CDR3 DNA follows: TGTGCCAGCAGTTTCCGGGGCGGGGATTACGAGCAGTACTTC. It is translated as CASSFRGGDYEQYF. This chain uses TRBV27 with TRBJ2-7, with TRBD2 as a possible D gene (6 bases). This CDR3 contains 14 residues. The V gene lost 3 bases and the J gene lost 4 bases, with 13 bases spanning the gap. CDR1 MNHEY and CDR2 SMNVEV come from the germline V gene (reference sequence).

The CDR3 DNA sequence: TGTGCCAGCAGCGCCGCCGGGACACTCAGGGGGTGGACCCAGTACTTC. It encodes CASSAAGTLRGWTQYF. The genes are TRBV9 and TRBJ2-5, with 7 bases matching TRBD1. The V gene's germline CDR1 is SGDLS and CDR2 YYNGEE. V lost 3 bases and J lost 7; bases outside the gene matches: 15. This CDR3 has 16 amino acids.

The chain employs TRBV18 and TRBJ1-2, with 8 bases identical to TRBD1. The CDR3 extends over 17 amino acids. Germline CDR1 and CDR2: KGHSH and LQKENI. The trim removed 0 bases at V and 5 bases at J, leaving 11 bases unmatched. Here the CDR3 reads CASSPPNTGTGLYGYTF. In DNA form, the CDR3 reads TGTGCCAGCTCACCACCCAACACCGGGACAGGACTATATGGCTACACCTTC. The entire variable domain, with the rest obtained from reference TRBV18 and TRBJ1-2, is as follows: NAGVMQNPRHLVRRRGQEARLRCSPMKGHSHVYWYRQLPEEGLKFMVYLQKENIIDESGMPKERFSAEFPKEGPSILRIQQVVRGDSAAYFCASSPPNTGTGLYGYTFGSGTRLTVV.

V is TRBV4-1 and J is TRBJ2-7, with 8 positions matching TRBD2. V gave up 0 bases and J gave up 2 bases; unmatched junction bases: 6. Germline CDR1 MGHRA, CDR2 YSYEKL. This CDR3 contains 16 residues. CDR3: CASSQEGIAGTYEQYF. Written as DNA, the CDR3 is TGCGCCAGCAGCCAAGAGGGTATAGCGGGAACCTACGAGCAGTACTTC.

This chain links TRBV19 with TRBJ2-5, with a weak D call TRBD1 (6 bases). The CDR3 consists of 14 residues. V gave up 6 bases and J gave up 2 bases, with 13 bases separating them. The germline CDR1 and CDR2 sequences are LNHDA and SQIVND (reference sequence). DNA for the CDR3: TGTGCCAGTAGCGTACAGGGATCTCAAGAGACCCAGTACTTC. Translating it yields CASSVQGSQETQYF.

This chain joins TRBV5-1 and TRBJ2-7, with 8 bases identical to TRBD1. Germline V gene sequence: CDR1 SGHRS, CDR2 YFSETQ. The CDR3 spans 16 residues. Trimming cost V 4 bases and J 0 bases; bases outside gene matches: 9. DNA for the CDR3: TGCGCCAGCAGCGACGGATCGGGACAGGCCTCCTACGAGCAGTACTTC. Translating gives CASSDGSGQASYEQYF.

Written as DNA, the CDR3 is TGTGCCAGCTCACCACAAGGGGACACAGAATATGGCTACACCTTC. Residues: CASSPQGDTEYGYTF. The V and J genes are TRBV18 and TRBJ1-2; D may be TRBD1 (6 bases). Deletions cut 1 base from V and 5 bases from J, with 14 bases between. Germline CDR1 and CDR2: KGHSH and LQKENI. This CDR3 is 15 amino acids long. The full variable domain, its missing parts supplied by reference TRBV18 and TRBJ1-2, is NAGVMQNPRHLVRRRGQEARLRCSPMKGHSHVYWYRQLPEEGLKFMVYLQKENIIDESGMPKERFSAEFPKEGPSILRIQQVVRGDSAAYFCASSPQGDTEYGYTFGSGTRLTVV.

The V call is TRBV25-1, the J call TRBJ1-1; possible D gene TRBD1, 6 bases. The CDR3 sequence is 13 residues long. Per the germline V gene, CDR1 is MGHDK and CDR2 is SYGVNS. Trimming took 5 bases from V and 7 from J, leaving 14 bases between them. The CDR3 DNA reads TGTGCCAGCAGTTGGCCGGGGGGCCATGAAGCTTTCTTT. This encodes CASSWPGGHEAFF. Full variable domain (remainder filled in from reference TRBV25-1 and TRBJ1-1): EADIYQTPRYLVIGTGKKITLECSQTMGHDKMYWYQQDPGMELHLIHYSYGVNSTEKGDLSSESTVSRIRTEHFPLTLESARPSHTSQYLCASSWPGGHEAFFGQGTRLTVV.

The chain combines TRBV5-5 with TRBJ2-6; the D gene is possibly TRBD1 (5 bases). Germline V CDR1 and CDR2: SGHKS, YYEKEE (reference sequence). V shed 1 base and J shed 2 bases, with 7 bases lying between them. This CDR3 is built from 15 residues. CDR3 amino acids: CASSLPGTGANVLTF. The CDR3, as DNA: TGTGCCAGCAGCTTGCCAGGGACTGGGGCCAACGTCCTGACTTTC.

The CDR3 sequence: CASSEFLTAGELFF. CDR3 bases: TGTGCCAGCAGTGAGTTCTTGACGGCCGGGGAGCTGTTTTTT. J is TRBJ2-2 and V is TRBV2; D not certain. V was pared by 3 bases and J by 6 bases, with 11 bases between. Per germline, CDR1 SNHLY and CDR2 FYNNEI. The length of the CDR3 is 14 residues.

With regard to this clone: Other DNA sequences in the sample encode the same CDR3. This chain uses TRBV5-1 with TRBJ2-7, with 13 bases that match TRBD2. CDR1 is SGHRS and CDR2 is YFSETQ in the germline V gene. This CDR3 is 15 amino acids long. The junction had 2 bases not matched to a gene; V was cut back by 4 bases and J by 1 base. CDR3 in DNA: TGCGCCAGCAGCCCGGGACTAGCGGGATCCTACGAGCAGTACTTC. It yields the protein CASSPGLAGSYEQYF.

The chain has TRBV28 and TRBJ1-2, with D perhaps matching TRBD1 (5 bases). CDR3 length: 15 amino acids. V dropped 2 bases and J dropped 6 bases, with 16 bases sitting between them. In germline, CDR1 is MDHEN, CDR2 SYDVKM. The DNA for the CDR3 is TGTGCCAGCAGTTTAGCGCTTCGGGGGACCCATGGCTACACCTTC. The encoded protein is CASSLALRGTHGYTF.

This clone was found once. The J gene is TRBJ2-1, the V gene TRBV10-1, with a weak D call TRBD1 (5 bases). This CDR3 contains 13 residues. Looked up from germline, CDR1 is WNHNN and CDR2 is SYGVQD (reference sequence). V was shortened by 3 bases and J by 6 bases, with 9 bases between the two germline ends. The CDR3 nucleotides are TGCGCCAGCAGTGATGACAGATTCAATGAGCAGTTCTTC. It is translated as CASSDDRFNEQFF.

The DNA of the CDR3 is TGTGCCAGCTCACCACCCGGGGGAACACTACCCTACGAGCAGTACTTC. The encoded protein is CASSPPGGTLPYEQYF. This rearrangement joins TRBV18 to TRBJ2-7; possibly TRBD2 for D (6 bases). V dropped 0 bases and J dropped 2 bases, with 14 bases sitting between them. The CDR3 is 16 residues long. Germline loops: CDR1 KGHSH, CDR2 LQKENI.

A remark on this clone: Distinct nucleotide sequences in the sample also encode this CDR3. The chain carries TRBV6-1 and TRBJ2-7, with D perhaps given as TRBD1 or TRBD2 (5 bases each). Per the germline V gene, CDR1 is MNHNS and CDR2 is SASEGT. The CDR3 length is 12 residues. V was cut by 5 bases and J by 2 bases, with 7 bases left in between. CDR3 bases: TGTGCCAGCAGTCCGGGGCCCTACGAGCAGTACTTC. Translating it yields CASSPGPYEQYF.

The chain links TRBV19 to TRBJ2-5; the D call may be TRBD1 or TRBD2 (5 bases each). This CDR3 spans 16 amino acids. CDR1 LNHDA and CDR2 SQIVND come from the germline V gene (reference sequence). V lost 4 bases to trimming and J lost 2 bases, with 17 bases between them. Here the CDR3 reads CASSTYRDGIQETQYF. In DNA form, the CDR3 reads TGTGCCAGTAGTACCTACCGGGACGGAATACAAGAGACCCAGTACTTC.

The rearrangement uses TRBV10-3 and TRBJ1-5; D uncertain. The length of the CDR3 is 14 residues. Germline CDR1 and CDR2: ENHRY and SYGVKD. Trimming pared 7 bases from V and 0 bases from J, leaving 10 bases between. The CDR3: CAIKPTDSNQPQHF. CDR3 nucleotides: TGTGCCATCAAACCGACGGATAGCAATCAGCCCCAGCATTTT.